The following is a T cell receptor (beta chain) sequence with its context. Patients in Seattle were enrolled during active infection, then followed longitudinally. After removal of 5 bases from V and 3 bases from J, the junction contained 11 bases not matched to a gene. In germline, CDR1 is SEHNR, CDR2 FQNEAQ (reference sequence). The CDR3 consists of 17 residues. The data originate from a study of blood T cell repertoires in COVID-19. Across the whole study: Researchers got acute and convalescent COVID-19 samples from the United States, Italy and Spain. The analysed material was cDNA or gDNA that came from T cells, B-cell-depleted T cells, or PBMCs.

In the authors' methods: Amplification of reference gene primers provided the estimated nucleated cell counts. TCRdb's table, derived via immunoSEQ multiplex PCR, lists solely in-frame clones and lacks some. The DNA gave D and trimming, while V, J and clone size come from that table. The repertoire includes roughly 150,000 clones, roughly 93% of them detected once, and around 5% sits in the top ten. This TCR derives from a man younger than 35 with COVID-19, enrolled during active disease. Sequenced sample: peripheral blood. The rearrangement links TRBV7-9 to TRBJ1-5; 9 bases align to TRBD1. As DNA, the CDR3 is TGTGCCAGCAGCCCCGTATCGACAGGGGGGAACAATCAGCCCCAGCATTTT. This gives the protein CASSPVSTGGNNQPQHF. The whole variable domain, remainder taken from reference TRBV7-9 and TRBJ1-5, is DTGVSQNPRHKITKRGQNVTFRCDPISEHNRLYWYRQTLGQGPEFLTYFQNEAQLEKSRLLSDRFSAERPKGSFSTLEIQRTEQGDSAMYLCASSPVSTGGNNQPQHFGDGTRLSIL.